Listed below are T cell receptor beta chains from one sample, sequenced in a study of blood T cell repertoires in COVID-19. The data were produced by immunoSEQ multiplex PCR, yet TCRdb's version contains in-frame clones alone and is incomplete. The sample holds around 23,000 clones, just over 85% seen once. The sequenced sample was peripheral blood. The receptors stem from an elderly woman with active or convalescent COVID-19. Both conserved end residues are part of each CDR3. A D gene is named only where the DNA matches it firmly. Some rows have no size entry. The others give once, few or many, or a class for an expanded clone.

v_gene: TRBV7-2
j_gene: TRBJ2-3
d_gene: TRBD1
abundance: NA
CDR3nt: TGTGCCAGCAGCCCGGGGACAGGGTTTAGCACAGATACGCAGTATTTT
CDR3aa: CASSPGTGFSTDTQYF

v_gene: TRBV19
j_gene: TRBJ2-7
d_gene: TRBD1
abundance: NA
CDR3nt: TGTGCCAGTAGAGCGGGACAGGGGTTACCCGAGCAGTACTTC
CDR3aa: CASRAGQGLPEQYF

v_gene: TRBV24-1
j_gene: TRBJ2-3
d_gene: TRBD2
abundance: NA
CDR3nt: TGTGCCACCAGTGACGCGGGGGGGTCAGCAGATACGCAGTATTTT
CDR3aa: CATSDAGGSADTQYF

v_gene: TRBV5-1
j_gene: TRBJ2-2
d_gene: TRBD2
abundance: NA
CDR3nt: TGCGCCAGCAGCTTGCGGGCGGGAGAGACCGGGGAGCTGTTTTTT
CDR3aa: CASSLRAGETGELFF

v_gene: TRBV6-5
j_gene: TRBJ1-5
d_gene: NA
abundance: NA
CDR3nt: TGTGCCAGCAGCCCACTAAGGGGTGGTCAGCCCCAGCATTTT
CDR3aa: CASSPLRGGQPQHF

v_gene: TRBV5-4
j_gene: TRBJ1-3
d_gene: NA
abundance: NA
CDR3nt: TGTGCCAGCAGTAGGGACTTTAGCTCTGGAAACACCATATATTTT
CDR3aa: CASSRDFSSGNTIYF

v_gene: TRBV27
j_gene: TRBJ2-7
d_gene: NA
abundance: NA
CDR3nt: TGTGCCAGCAGTTTATCGGCAGGATCCTACGAGCAGTACTTC
CDR3aa: CASSLSAGSYEQYF

v_gene: TRBV23-1
j_gene: TRBJ1-2
d_gene: NA
abundance: NA
CDR3nt: TGCGCCAGTCTCGAAACAGGTAAGTATGGCTACACCTTC
CDR3aa: CASLETGKYGYTF

v_gene: TRBV10-1
j_gene: TRBJ2-1
d_gene: NA
abundance: once
CDR3nt: TGCGCCAGGCGCCGGCAGGCTGCCTTAAAAGGGGACAACAATGAGCAGTTCTTC
CDR3aa: CARRRQAALKGDNNEQFF

v_gene: TRBV7-3
j_gene: TRBJ2-7
d_gene: NA
abundance: NA
CDR3nt: TGTGCCAGCAGCCCAGGGGCTAGCGGTTACGAGCAGTACTTC
CDR3aa: CASSPGASGYEQYF

v_gene: TRBV5-6
j_gene: TRBJ1-2
d_gene: TRBD1
abundance: NA
CDR3nt: TGTGCCAGCAGCGCCGACAGGGGGAACTATGGCTACACCTTC
CDR3aa: CASSADRGNYGYTF

v_gene: TRBV28
j_gene: TRBJ2-4
d_gene: NA
abundance: NA
CDR3nt: TGTGCCAGCAGTTTTTTGGCCTTAGCCAAAAACATTCAGTACTTC
CDR3aa: CASSFLALAKNIQYF

v_gene: TRBV5-1
j_gene: TRBJ2-1
d_gene: TRBD1
abundance: once
CDR3nt: TGCGCCAGCAGCACGGACAGGTACAATGAGCAGTTCTTC
CDR3aa: CASSTDRYNEQFF

v_gene: TRBV5-1
j_gene: TRBJ2-1
d_gene: TRBD2
abundance: NA
CDR3nt: TGCGCCAGCAGCTTGGCTTTGACTAGCGGCGGGTATGAGCAGTTCTTC
CDR3aa: CASSLALTSGGYEQFF

v_gene: TRBV6-5
j_gene: TRBJ2-7
d_gene: NA
abundance: NA
CDR3nt: TGTGCCAGCAAAACCCGGGGGTATCCCGAGCAGTACTTC
CDR3aa: CASKTRGYPEQYF

v_gene: TRBV9
j_gene: TRBJ2-4
d_gene: NA
abundance: NA
CDR3nt: TGTGCCAGCAGCGTAGCCCCCCAACAGGATGGCATTCAGTACTTC
CDR3aa: CASSVAPQQDGIQYF

v_gene: TRBV11-3
j_gene: TRBJ2-2
d_gene: TRBD2
abundance: NA
CDR3nt: TGTGCCAGCAGCTTAAGAGGCCTAGCGGGGTTTGCCGGGGAGCTGTTTTTT
CDR3aa: CASSLRGLAGFAGELFF

v_gene: TRBV25-1
j_gene: TRBJ2-5
d_gene: NA
abundance: NA
CDR3nt: TGTGCCAGCAGTGAATCATGGGACATCCAAGAGACCCAGTACTTC
CDR3aa: CASSESWDIQETQYF

v_gene: TRBV6-5
j_gene: TRBJ1-5
d_gene: NA
abundance: NA
CDR3nt: TGTGCCAGCAGTTCTGCGGGGGGCGATCAGCCCCAGCATTTT
CDR3aa: CASSSAGGDQPQHF

v_gene: TRBV28
j_gene: TRBJ1-2
d_gene: TRBD1
abundance: NA
CDR3nt: TGTGCCAGCAATCAGGGGGCGCGTTATAATGGCTACACCTTC
CDR3aa: CASNQGARYNGYTF

v_gene: TRBV19
j_gene: TRBJ1-3
d_gene: TRBD1
abundance: NA
CDR3nt: TGTGCCAGTAGTATAGTTGGGACAGGGTACTCTGGAAACACCATATATTTT
CDR3aa: CASSIVGTGYSGNTIYF

v_gene: TRBV2
j_gene: TRBJ1-2
d_gene: NA
abundance: NA
CDR3nt: TGTGCCAGCAGTGTAGGCGGCGGGGCTAACTATGGCTACACCTTC
CDR3aa: CASSVGGGANYGYTF

v_gene: TRBV5-4
j_gene: TRBJ2-5
d_gene: NA
abundance: NA
CDR3nt: TGTGCCAGCGCCTCCCGGGAGCAAGAGACCCAGTACTTC
CDR3aa: CASASREQETQYF

v_gene: TRBV13
j_gene: TRBJ2-2
d_gene: TRBD2
abundance: NA
CDR3nt: TGTGCCAGCGGTTTGCCGGGACTAGGCACCGGGGAGCTGTTTTTT
CDR3aa: CASGLPGLGTGELFF

v_gene: TRBV9
j_gene: TRBJ2-1
d_gene: TRBD2
abundance: NA
CDR3nt: TGTGCCAGCAGCGGACTAGCGGGAGGCCAAGAGCAGTTCTTC
CDR3aa: CASSGLAGGQEQFF

v_gene: TRBV28
j_gene: TRBJ1-5
d_gene: TRBD1
abundance: NA
CDR3nt: TGTGCCAGCAGTGTACAGGGGGGCAATCAGCCCCAGCATTTT
CDR3aa: CASSVQGGNQPQHF

v_gene: TRBV5-6
j_gene: TRBJ2-7
d_gene: NA
abundance: NA
CDR3nt: TGTGCCAGCAGTGATGACAGCTACGAGCAGTACTTC
CDR3aa: CASSDDSYEQYF

v_gene: TRBV3-1/TRBV3-2
j_gene: TRBJ1-6
d_gene: NA
abundance: few
CDR3nt: TGTGCCAGCAGCCATCAACAGGGCAATTCACCCCTCCACTTT
CDR3aa: CASSHQQGNSPLHF

v_gene: TRBV28
j_gene: TRBJ1-4
d_gene: TRBD1
abundance: NA
CDR3nt: TGTGCCAGCAGTCTTTATACAGGGGACGATGAAAAACTGTTTTTT
CDR3aa: CASSLYTGDDEKLFF

v_gene: TRBV3-1/TRBV3-2
j_gene: TRBJ2-1
d_gene: NA
abundance: once
CDR3nt: TGTGCCAGCAGCCAAGCGGGATCTGAGCAGTTCTTC
CDR3aa: CASSQAGSEQFF

v_gene: TRBV6-5
j_gene: TRBJ1-2
d_gene: NA
abundance: NA
CDR3nt: TGTGCCAGCAGTTACCCACAGGGTAGCGGCTACACCTTC
CDR3aa: CASSYPQGSGYTF

v_gene: TRBV19
j_gene: TRBJ2-6
d_gene: TRBD1
abundance: NA
CDR3nt: TGTGCCAGCCACGTAGGGACAGCCCCTTCAATCTCTGGGGCCAACGTCCTGACTTTC
CDR3aa: CASHVGTAPSISGANVLTF

v_gene: TRBV6-1
j_gene: TRBJ1-6
d_gene: NA
abundance: NA
CDR3nt: TGTGCCAGCAGTGAAACCCCCGGCGGGAATTCACCCCTCCACTTT
CDR3aa: CASSETPGGNSPLHF

v_gene: TRBV19
j_gene: TRBJ2-1
d_gene: NA
abundance: NA
CDR3nt: TGTGCCAGTAGTATAGCGCGGACTTCCTACAATGAGCAGTTCTTC
CDR3aa: CASSIARTSYNEQFF

v_gene: TRBV6-6
j_gene: TRBJ1-2
d_gene: NA
abundance: NA
CDR3nt: TGTGCCAGCAGCCCCGAGGGGGGGGTAATAGTTGGCTACACCTTC
CDR3aa: CASSPEGGVIVGYTF